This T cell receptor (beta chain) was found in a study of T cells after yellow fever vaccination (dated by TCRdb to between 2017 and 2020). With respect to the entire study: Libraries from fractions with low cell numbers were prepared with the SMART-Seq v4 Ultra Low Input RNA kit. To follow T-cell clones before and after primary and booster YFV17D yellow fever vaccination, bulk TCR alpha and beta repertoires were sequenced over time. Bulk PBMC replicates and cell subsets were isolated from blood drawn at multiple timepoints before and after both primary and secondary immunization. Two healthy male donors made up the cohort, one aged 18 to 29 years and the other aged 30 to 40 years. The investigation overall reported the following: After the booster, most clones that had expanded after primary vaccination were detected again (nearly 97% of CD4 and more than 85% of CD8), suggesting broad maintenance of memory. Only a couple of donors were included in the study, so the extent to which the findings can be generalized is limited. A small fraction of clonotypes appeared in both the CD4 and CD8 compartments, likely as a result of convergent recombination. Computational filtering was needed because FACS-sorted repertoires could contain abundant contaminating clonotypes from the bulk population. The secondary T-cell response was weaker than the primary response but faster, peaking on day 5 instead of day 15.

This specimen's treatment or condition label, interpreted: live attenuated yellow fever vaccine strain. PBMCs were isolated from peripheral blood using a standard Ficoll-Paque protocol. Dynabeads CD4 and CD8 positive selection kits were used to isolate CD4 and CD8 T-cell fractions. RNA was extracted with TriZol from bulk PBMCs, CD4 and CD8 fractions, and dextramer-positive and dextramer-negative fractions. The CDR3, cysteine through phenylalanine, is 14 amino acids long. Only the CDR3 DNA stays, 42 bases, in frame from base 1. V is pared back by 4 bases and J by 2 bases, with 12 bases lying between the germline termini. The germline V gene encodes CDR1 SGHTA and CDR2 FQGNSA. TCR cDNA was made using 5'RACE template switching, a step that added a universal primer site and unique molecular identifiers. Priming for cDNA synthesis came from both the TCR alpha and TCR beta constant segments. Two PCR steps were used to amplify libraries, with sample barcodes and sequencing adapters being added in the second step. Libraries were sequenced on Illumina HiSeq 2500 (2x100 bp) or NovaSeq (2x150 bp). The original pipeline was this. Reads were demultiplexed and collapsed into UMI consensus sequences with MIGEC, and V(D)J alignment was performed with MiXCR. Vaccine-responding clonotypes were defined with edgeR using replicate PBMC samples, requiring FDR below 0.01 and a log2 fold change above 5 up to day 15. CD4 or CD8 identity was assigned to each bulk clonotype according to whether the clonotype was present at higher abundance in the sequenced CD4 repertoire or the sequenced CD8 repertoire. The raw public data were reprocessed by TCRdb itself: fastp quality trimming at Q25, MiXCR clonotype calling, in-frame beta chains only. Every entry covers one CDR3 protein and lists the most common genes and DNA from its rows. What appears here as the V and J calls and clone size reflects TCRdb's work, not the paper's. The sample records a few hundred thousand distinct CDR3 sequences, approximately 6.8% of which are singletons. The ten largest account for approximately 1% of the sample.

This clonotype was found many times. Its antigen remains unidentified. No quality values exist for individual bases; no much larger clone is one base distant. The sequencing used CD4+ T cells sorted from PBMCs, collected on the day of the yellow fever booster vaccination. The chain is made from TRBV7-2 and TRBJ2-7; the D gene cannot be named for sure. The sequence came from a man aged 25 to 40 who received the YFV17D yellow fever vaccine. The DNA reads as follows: TGTGCCAGCAGCTCCCGATTCCCCGCCTACGAGCAGTACTTC. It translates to CASSSRFPAYEQYF.